Presented here are 9 T cell receptor beta chains from one specimen sequenced in a study of metastatic and nonmetastatic thyroid tumors. TCRdb re-clonotyped the PCR reads through MiXCR. The sample shows about 6,700 clones, more than 30% of them seen only once. Ahead of thyroid surgery, no patient had received treatment of any kind. Sequenced sample: adjacent normal tissue. The receptors derive from a female donor with papillary thyroid cancer or a benign thyroid nodule (not recorded which). Some clones in this sample may be carry-over from other donors' samples.

This clone was observed a handful of times. V usage is TRBV27 and J usage is TRBJ2-2; D remains ambiguous. Trimming took off 5 bases at V and 1 base at J, with 11 bases between the two ends. The CDR3 consists of 15 residues. Germline CDR1 is MNHEY and CDR2 is SMNVEV (reference sequence). In DNA form, the CDR3 reads TGTGCCAGCAGTGAACGGGCGCAGAACACCGGGGAGCTGTTTTTT. It encodes CASSERAQNTGELFF.

This clone was observed a few times. The V and J genes are TRBV2 and TRBJ1-1; tentative D call: TRBD1 (5 bases). Germline values: CDR1 SNHLY, CDR2 FYNNEI. The CDR3 covers 14 residues. V was shortened by 9 bases and J by 0 bases, with 14 bases between the two germline ends. This CDR3 is CARRGHPMNTEAFF. The CDR3 DNA reads TGTGCCAGAAGAGGACACCCCATGAACACTGAAGCTTTCTTT.

The CDR3 DNA is TGTGCCAGCAGCTGGCGAGGTTCCTACGAGCAGTACTTC. This encodes CASSWRGSYEQYF. This chain joins TRBV5-6 and TRBJ2-7; D remains unclear. Trimming shortened V by 3 bases and J by 1 base, and 8 bases separated the two germline ends. The germline V gene encodes CDR1 SGHDT and CDR2 YYEEEE. The CDR3 runs to 13 residues.

J is TRBJ2-7 and V is TRBV27, with 9 bases aligning to TRBD1. This CDR3 is 15 amino acids long. The ends lost 5 bases at V and 6 bases at J; junction bases unmatched: 11. Germline lookup yields CDR1 MNHEY and CDR2 SMNVEV (reference sequence). The CDR3: CASSSWTGEEGEQYF. DNA for the CDR3: TGTGCCAGCAGTAGTTGGACAGGGGAAGAGGGCGAGCAGTACTTC.

In its sample, this clone was seen a few times. The chain is built from TRBV2 and TRBJ1-4; D is undetermined. Trimming took off 5 bases at V and 8 bases at J, with 12 bases between the two ends. Germline assignment: CDR1 SNHLY and CDR2 FYNNEI. The CDR3 runs 13 residues. CDR3 sequence (DNA): TGTGCCAGCAGTTATCAAAGAGGAGAAAAACTGTTTTTT. Translating gives CASSYQRGEKLFF.

By sample share, this clone is medium-sized (0.01 to 0.1%). This sequence joins TRBV14 and TRBJ2-5, with 9 positions matching TRBD1. CDR1 SGHDN and CDR2 FVKESK come from the germline V gene. The CDR3 runs to 14 residues. Trimming cost V 5 bases and J 5 bases; bases outside gene matches: 6. The CDR3 sequence: CASSFGTGWETQYF. The CDR3 coding sequence is TGTGCCAGCAGCTTCGGGACAGGGTGGGAGACCCAGTACTTC.

This clone was seen once. The chain links TRBV20-1 to TRBJ1-4, with D unresolved. The CDR3 loop spans 13 amino acids. CDR1 DFQATT and CDR2 SNEGSKA come from the germline V gene (reference sequence). In DNA form, the CDR3 reads TGCAGCCCAAAGATACCCACTAATGAAAAACTGTTTTTT. Amino acid sequence: CSPKIPTNEKLFF.

Judged by abundance, this clone is medium-sized. Different DNA sequences within this sample yield the same CDR3. The rearrangement uses TRBV30 and TRBJ1-6; D uncertain. The germline V and J ends were trimmed by 0 bases and 7 bases, with 7 bases remaining between them. Germline V gene data show CDR1 as GTSNPN and CDR2 as SVGIG (reference sequence). This CDR3 comprises 13 residues. The DNA of the CDR3 is TGTGCCTGGAGTGTCCGGTCCAATTCACCCCTCCACTTT. Protein sequence: CAWSVRSNSPLHF.

By sample fraction, this clone is medium-sized. This chain connects TRBV3-1 to TRBJ2-5; D gene uncertain. V dropped 1 base and J dropped 1 base, with 4 bases sitting between them. Germline CDR1 is LGHDT and CDR2 is YNNKEL (reference sequence). This CDR3 spans 13 amino acids. The CDR3 region is CASSQAGQETQYF. The CDR3 DNA reads TGTGCCAGCAGCCAAGCGGGCCAAGAGACCCAGTACTTC.